Each of the 8 T cell receptor beta chains below was sequenced from the same sample in a study of blood T cell repertoires in COVID-19. Sequencing used immunoSEQ multiplex PCR; TCRdb keeps in-frame clones, though not all of them. This repertoire shows 350,000 or so clones, approximately 89% found once; its top ten account for roughly 3.9%. The sequenced material came from peripheral blood. Receptor source: a woman in her sixties or seventies with COVID-19, enrolled during active disease.

The chain recombines TRBV6-5 with TRBJ2-7; D gene unclear. CDR3 length: 14 amino acids. V lost 6 bases and J lost 4, with 16 bases in between. Germline V gene lookup returns CDR1 MNHEY and CDR2 SVGAGI. The CDR3 spells CASSSRGTQYEQYF. The CDR3 DNA follows: TGTGCCAGCAGCTCAAGAGGTACACAATACGAGCAGTACTTC.

The sample holds a few counts of this clone. The chain combines TRBV5-4 with TRBJ2-3; 7 bases map to TRBD2. Germline CDR1 and CDR2: SGHNT and YYREEE (reference sequence). Trimming at V came to 4 bases and at J to 1 base, leaving 9 bases not matched to a gene. This CDR3 is 16 amino acids long. This chain's CDR3 is CASSGGGTHGTDTQYF. CDR3 DNA sequence: TGTGCCAGCAGCGGGGGGGGTACTCACGGCACAGATACGCAGTATTTT.

The sample holds one count of this clone. The chain recombines TRBV4-1 with TRBJ1-2, with D possibly TRBD1 on 5 matching bases. The CDR3 is 14 amino acids. From germline, CDR1 is MGHRA and CDR2 YSYEKL. V was clipped by 0 bases and J by 14 bases, with 19 bases between them. CDR3 bases: TGCGCCAGCAGCCAAGATAGGAATAGTGGACACCGAACCTTC. Translated: CASSQDRNSGHRTF.

This clone has only one observation. This chain connects TRBV3-1 (or the pseudogene TRBV3-2) to TRBJ1-1; no clear D gene. The CDR3 has 13 residues. Germline CDR1 reads LGHDT; CDR2 reads YNNKEL (reference sequence). V lost 6 bases and J lost 5, with 13 bases in between. Here the CDR3 reads CASRQNSGTEAFF. The CDR3 coding sequence is TGTGCCAGCAGGCAAAACTCGGGAACTGAAGCTTTCTTT.

The chain employs TRBV10-3 and TRBJ1-5; D call uncertain. There are 15 residues in the CDR3. V lost 4 bases and J lost 0, with 10 bases in between. Per germline, CDR1 ENHRY and CDR2 SYGVKD. The chain's CDR3 is CAISGSQFSNQPQHF. CDR3 coding DNA: TGTGCCATCAGTGGTTCACAATTTAGCAATCAGCCCCAGCATTTT.

The table lists this clone with a count of one. The rearrangement uses TRBV5-6 and TRBJ1-2; maybe TRBD1 (5 bases). Germline V gene sequence: CDR1 SGHDT, CDR2 YYEEEE. There are 17 residues in the CDR3. The V end was cut by 2 bases, the J end by 0 bases, with 17 bases between. The CDR3, as DNA: TGTGCCAGCAGCTTTACCTTAGGGGCAGTGACTAACTATGGCTACACCTTC. Amino acid sequence: CASSFTLGAVTNYGYTF.

The genes are TRBV4-1 and TRBJ2-7; 8 positions agree with TRBD1. This CDR3 is built from 16 residues. Germline CDR1 MGHRA, CDR2 YSYEKL. J lost 2 bases, V lost 4 bases, and 10 bases had no gene match. This chain's CDR3 is CASSRSPGQATYEQYF. In DNA form, the CDR3 reads TGCGCCAGCAGCCGATCGCCGGGACAGGCTACCTACGAGCAGTACTTC.

The rearrangement joins TRBV6-1 to TRBJ1-2; D possibly corresponds to TRBD1 (5 bases). Germline CDR1 and CDR2: MNHNS and SASEGT. The CDR3 is 12 amino acids. Trimming stripped 1 base from V and 7 bases from J, with 7 bases between. As DNA, the CDR3 is TGTGCCAGCAGTGAAGGGCAGGGTGGCTACACCTTC. The encoded protein is CASSEGQGGYTF.